The clone carrying this TCR beta chain was detected ten times or more. Antigen unknown. The sample belongs to a study of blood T cells in healthy people across ages. This CDR3 has 11 residues. With 2 bases removed from V and 7 bases from J, the gap between germline ends came to 9 bases. The V gene's germline CDR1 is DFQATT and CDR2 SNEGSKA (reference sequence). For the second PCR, which ran for about 6 to 11 cycles, a sample-barcoded 5' primer and a J-beta primer mix were used. TCRdb re-called the 5' RACE reads with MiXCR, one entry per CDR3 protein. The sample contains more than 800,000 distinct CDR3 sequences, 25% to 35% of which appear only once. Study-wide results and limits: Age advanced and TCR beta diversity per million T cells fell, roughly linearly.

Sequenced sample: blood. This TCR came from a woman of 80 years or more in good health. The chain uses TRBV20-1 and TRBJ2-7, with TRBD2 as a possible D gene (5 bases). CDR3 residues: CSARSPGEQYF. CDR3 DNA sequence: TGCAGTGCTAGAAGCCCGGGGGAGCAGTACTTC.